These 16 T cell receptor beta chains share one sample of origin, sequenced in a study of blood T cell repertoires in COVID-19. Data came from immunoSEQ multiplex PCR; TCRdb stores just in-frame clones and leaves some out. The table lists roughly 220,000 clones, 70% to 85% of them singletons, with approximately 1.5% in the top ten. The sequencing sample was made of peripheral blood. These receptor sequences come from a woman between 40 and 55 years old who had recovered from COVID-19.

The chain combines TRBV15 with TRBJ2-3, with 11 bases that match TRBD2. This CDR3 has 16 amino acids. Trimming took 5 bases from V and 4 from J; bases not matched to a gene: 8. CDR1 and CDR2 (germline): LNHNV, YYDKDF (reference sequence). CDR3: CATSGGSGGVADTQYF. The CDR3, as DNA: TGTGCCACCAGCGGCGGTAGCGGGGGGGTAGCAGATACGCAGTATTTT.

The chain carries TRBV19 and TRBJ2-5, with 12 nucleotides matching TRBD1. The ends lost 6 bases at V and 5 bases at J; junction bases unmatched: 13. The CDR3 is made up of 17 amino acids. The germline V gene encodes CDR1 LNHDA and CDR2 SQIVND (reference sequence). CDR3 sequence reads: CASSHIRRDRGLETQYF. CDR3 nucleotide sequence: TGTGCCAGTAGCCACATAAGGCGGGACAGGGGGCTTGAGACCCAGTACTTC. The whole variable domain, filled in from reference TRBV19 and TRBJ2-5, reads DGGITQSPKYLFRKEGQNVTLSCEQNLNHDAMYWYRQDPGQGLRLIYYSQIVNDFQKGDIAEGYSVSREKKESFPLTVTSAQKNPTAFYLCASSHIRRDRGLETQYFGPGTRLLVL.

This sequence joins TRBV6-5 and TRBJ1-6, with D unresolved. V lost 2 bases, J lost 9 bases, and 8 bases lay in between. The CDR3 consists of 13 residues. Germline V lookup: CDR1 MNHEY, CDR2 SVGAGI. The CDR3 loop reads CASSYLGISPLHF. The CDR3 region has the DNA TGTGCCAGCAGTTACCTCGGGATTTCACCCCTCCACTTT.

V is TRBV7-8 and J is TRBJ2-7; 12 nucleotides agree with TRBD2. The CDR3 totals 16 residues. Germline CDR1 reads SGHVS; CDR2 reads FQNEAQ. Germline trimming cut 5 bases from V and 5 bases from J; bases unmatched to any gene: 10. The CDR3 reads CASSPTRLAGVDEQYF. CDR3 sequence (DNA): TGTGCCAGCAGCCCAACCAGACTAGCGGGGGTCGACGAGCAGTACTTC.

This rearrangement joins TRBV19 to TRBJ2-1, with TRBD1 matching 9 bases. The CDR3 is 14 amino acids. V was pared by 1 base and J by 6 bases, with 1 base of the junction left unmatched. Looked up from germline, CDR1 is LNHDA and CDR2 is SQIVND (reference sequence). CDR3 region: CASSIGTGVNEQFF. The CDR3 DNA reads TGTGCCAGTAGTATAGGGACAGGGGTCAATGAGCAGTTCTTC.

The rearrangement links TRBV7-9 to TRBJ1-4; no definite D call. This CDR3 spans 12 amino acids. V shed 1 base and J shed 6 bases, with 3 bases lying between them. Germline CDR1 reads SEHNR; CDR2 reads FQNEAQ (reference sequence). CDR3 coding DNA: TGTGCCAGCAGCTTAGTCGATGAAAAACTGTTTTTT. Amino acids: CASSLVDEKLFF.

The V call is TRBV6-5, the J call TRBJ2-5; 9 bases fit TRBD1. Per germline, CDR1 MNHEY and CDR2 SVGAGI. Germline trimming cut 6 bases from V and 5 bases from J; bases unmatched to any gene: 4. The CDR3 contains 13 residues. CDR3 in amino acids: CASSADRGETQYF. The CDR3 bases are TGTGCCAGCAGCGCCGACAGGGGGGAGACCCAGTACTTC.

This chain joins TRBV28 and TRBJ1-5, with 11 bases fitting TRBD1. Germline CDR1 MDHEN, CDR2 SYDVKM. With 11 bases clipped from V and 5 bases from J, the junction kept 2 bases outside the gene matches. The CDR3 extends over 12 amino acids. In nucleotides, the CDR3 is TGTGCCGGACAGGGGGCGGATCAGCCCCAGCATTTT. Its protein is CAGQGADQPQHF. Drawing the rest from reference TRBV28 and TRBJ1-5, the complete variable domain is DVKVTQSSRYLVKRTGEKVFLECVQDMDHENMFWYRQDPGLGLRLIYFSYDVKMKEKGDIPEGYSVSREKKERFSLILESASTNQTSMYLCAGQGADQPQHFGDGTRLSIL.

V and J are TRBV11-3 and TRBJ1-4; D is undetermined. The CDR3 extends over 15 amino acids. V was trimmed by 5 bases and J by 6 bases, leaving 16 bases between them. Germline V gene sequence: CDR1 SGHNT, CDR2 YENEEA. The CDR3 spells CASSPMGLNDEKLFF. In DNA form, the CDR3 reads TGTGCCAGCAGCCCGATGGGCCTAAACGATGAAAAACTGTTTTTT.

V and J are TRBV7-2 and TRBJ1-3; no reliable D call. Germline V gene lookup returns CDR1 SGHTA and CDR2 FQGNSA. The CDR3 sequence is 11 residues long. Trimming pared 5 bases from V and 6 bases from J, leaving 5 bases between. CDR3 sequence reads: CASSTLNTIYF. For the CDR3, the DNA is TGTGCCAGCAGCACATTAAACACCATATATTTT.

The chain carries TRBV6-2 or TRBV6-3 and TRBJ2-3; D may be TRBD2 (6 bases). This CDR3 is 14 amino acids long. Trimming took off 4 bases at V and 1 base at J, with 9 bases between the two ends. The V gene's germline CDR1 is MNHEY and CDR2 SVGEGT. Here the CDR3 DNA reads TGTGCCAGCAGTTCGTGGGGGGGCACAGATACGCAGTATTTT. This encodes CASSSWGGTDTQYF.

The chain couples TRBV7-8 to TRBJ2-2; the D gene is possibly TRBD1 (5 bases). Germline CDR1 and CDR2: SGHVS and FQNEAQ. Trimming took off 5 bases at V and 7 bases at J, with 14 bases between the two ends. The CDR3 is 14 amino acids. The DNA of the CDR3 is TGTGCCAGCAGCAACCGACAGAGTGTCGGGGAGCTGTTTTTT. This gives the protein CASSNRQSVGELFF.

This chain links TRBV5-8 with TRBJ2-3; 10 nucleotides line up with TRBD1. V was clipped by 3 bases and J by 3 bases; unmatched bases: 4. The length of the CDR3 is 15 residues. The germline gives CDR1 SGHTS, CDR2 YDEGEE. CDR3 bases: TGTGCCAGCAGCTATCCGGGACAGGGGACAGATACGCAGTATTTT. It encodes CASSYPGQGTDTQYF. Drawing the rest from reference TRBV5-8 and TRBJ2-3, the complete variable domain is EAGVTQSPTHLIKTRGQQATLRCSPISGHTSVYWYQQALGLGLQFLLWYDEGEERNRGNFPPRFSGRQFPNYSSELNVNALELEDSALYLCASSYPGQGTDTQYFGPGTRLTVL.

This CDR3 reads CASSLFGGGARELFF. CDR3 nucleotide sequence: TGTGCCAGCAGCCTCTTTGGCGGGGGGGCCCGGGAGCTGTTTTTT. This rearrangement joins TRBV11-3 to TRBJ2-2, with 9 bases that match TRBD2. The J segment lost 9 bases and the V segment lost 5 bases, leaving 10 bases of the junction unmatched. The CDR3 is made up of 15 amino acids. In germline, CDR1 is SGHNT, CDR2 YENEEA.

V usage is TRBV10-3 and J usage is TRBJ2-5; TRBD2 aligns across 10 bases. The ends lost 0 bases at V and 3 bases at J; junction bases unmatched: 1. The CDR3 sequence is 15 residues long. Looked up from germline, CDR1 is ENHRY and CDR2 is SYGVKD. CDR3 nucleotides: TGTGCCATCAGTGAGTCTACTAGCGGGGAAGAGACCCAGTACTTC. Its translation is CAISESTSGEETQYF.

The chain is built from TRBV10-3 and TRBJ2-3; TRBD1 agrees at 7 bases. After removal of 10 bases from V and 1 base from J, the junction contained 8 bases not matched to a gene. This CDR3 has 14 amino acids. Germline V gene lookup returns CDR1 ENHRY and CDR2 SYGVKD. CDR3 DNA: TGTGCCACCAGAACAGGGGTAGGCACAGATACGCAGTATTTT. This translates into CATRTGVGTDTQYF.